Below, 19 T cell receptor beta chains from the same sample are listed, as sequenced in a study of blood T cell repertoires in COVID-19. The assay was immunoSEQ multiplex PCR, and TCRdb's table has in-frame clones only and misses some. The sample consists of roughly 220,000 clones, 75% to 85% of them appearing once. Sequencing input: peripheral blood. Receptors were obtained from a woman of 80 years or more with COVID-19, enrolled during active disease.

In nucleotides, the CDR3 is TGTGCCAGCAGCCGAGCTAGCGGGAGGTCGAACATTCAGTACTTC. This translates into CASSRASGRSNIQYF. V gene TRBV28 combines with J gene TRBJ2-4; 11 bases agree with TRBD2. The CDR3 is 15 residues long. Losses at the gene ends were 6 bases for V and 7 bases for J; bases not matched to a gene: 8. CDR1 is MDHEN and CDR2 is SYDVKM in the germline V gene.

This rearrangement joins TRBV6-5 to TRBJ1-6; 8 nucleotides align to TRBD1. In germline, CDR1 is MNHEY, CDR2 SVGAGI. This CDR3 contains 14 residues. V lost 4 bases and J lost 12; bases outside the gene matches: 8. This CDR3 is CASSSHGQGIPLHF. In DNA form, the CDR3 reads TGTGCCAGCAGTTCTCACGGACAGGGTATACCCCTCCACTTT.

The chain recombines TRBV7-2 with TRBJ2-5, with D possibly matching TRBD2 (5 bases). The V gene's germline CDR1 is SGHTA and CDR2 FQGNSA. The V and J ends lost 4 bases and 4 bases respectively, with 13 bases between them. The CDR3 totals 14 residues. The CDR3, as DNA: TGTGCCAGCAGCTCTCTCCTAGCAGGAGAGACCCAGTACTTC. This encodes CASSSLLAGETQYF. Full variable domain (missing parts from reference TRBV7-2 and TRBJ2-5): GAGVSQSPSNKVTEKGKDVELRCDPISGHTALYWYRQSLGQGLEFLIYFQGNSAPDKSGLPSDRFSAERTGGSVSTLTIQRTQQEDSAVYLCASSSLLAGETQYFGPGTRLLVL.

This clone occurred once. The V call is TRBV11-3, the J call TRBJ2-1; tentatively, D is TRBD2 (6 bases). Per germline, CDR1 SGHNT and CDR2 YENEEA. This CDR3 is 14 amino acids long. With 5 bases removed from V and 4 bases from J, the gap between germline ends came to 12 bases. The CDR3 protein is CASSPTGSYNEQFF. CDR3 nucleotides: TGTGCCAGCAGCCCTACCGGGAGTTACAATGAGCAGTTCTTC.

Remarks on this clone: The same CDR3 can be traced to other DNA sequences in this sample. The chain employs TRBV28 and TRBJ1-5, with TRBD1 matching over 7 bases. CDR3 length: 13 amino acids. Germline loops: CDR1 MDHEN, CDR2 SYDVKM. J was trimmed by 4 bases and V by 6 bases; bases with no gene match: 3. The CDR3 spells CASRRQGNQPQHF. The DNA for the CDR3 is TGTGCCAGCAGGCGACAGGGTAATCAGCCCCAGCATTTT.

The rearrangement links TRBV7-3 to TRBJ2-1; perhaps TRBD2 as D (6 bases). Germline V lookup: CDR1 SGHTA, CDR2 FQGTGA. The CDR3 spans 12 residues. V dropped 6 bases and J dropped 10 bases, with 13 bases sitting between them. The CDR3 sequence is CASRPDGGEQFF. The DNA for the CDR3 is TGTGCCAGCAGACCAGACGGAGGGGAGCAGTTCTTC.

CDR3: CASSLGAGALNTEAFF. CDR3 in DNA: TGTGCCAGCAGCTTAGGCGCAGGGGCTTTGAACACTGAAGCTTTCTTT. The V gene is TRBV7-9, the J gene TRBJ1-1; maybe TRBD1 (6 bases). Per the germline V gene, CDR1 is SEHNR and CDR2 is FQNEAQ (reference sequence). The CDR3 covers 16 residues. The V end lost 1 base, the J end lost 0 bases, and 12 bases lay between the germline ends.

The gene calls are TRBV6-5 and TRBJ1-2; a possible D gene is TRBD1 (5 bases). This CDR3 has 11 amino acids. V was cut by 8 bases and J by 3 bases, with 7 bases left in between. Germline values: CDR1 MNHEY, CDR2 SVGAGI. CDR3 coding DNA: TGTGCCAGCGGGACTGACTATGGCTACACCTTC. Translated: CASGTDYGYTF.

This chain connects TRBV4-1 to TRBJ2-5, with TRBD2 identical over 8 bases. The V gene end was trimmed by 6 bases and the J gene end by 5 bases; junction bases not matched to a gene: 11. The CDR3 runs to 15 residues. Germline CDR1 and CDR2: MGHRA and YSYEKL. CDR3 loop: CASRYSGLGLETQYF. The CDR3 DNA sequence: TGCGCCAGCAGATACTCGGGACTAGGCCTGGAGACCCAGTACTTC.

The CDR3 DNA reads TGTGCCAGCAGTCAGTACTACGAGCAGTACTTC. Translating gives CASSQYYEQYF. The J gene is TRBJ2-7, the V gene TRBV28; D is undetermined. The germline gives CDR1 MDHEN, CDR2 SYDVKM. This CDR3 contains 11 residues. With 5 bases removed from V and 3 bases from J, the gap between germline ends came to 5 bases.

The genes are TRBV5-5 and TRBJ1-5; D uncertain. The germline V gene encodes CDR1 SGHKS and CDR2 YYEKEE (reference sequence). The V gene lost 2 bases and the J gene lost 6 bases, with 15 bases spanning the gap. The CDR3 length is 15 residues. CDR3 in amino acids: CASSFRPQEGQPQHF. The CDR3 DNA is TGTGCCAGCAGCTTCCGCCCCCAGGAGGGTCAGCCCCAGCATTTT.

J is TRBJ1-1 and V is TRBV18, with 8 bases identical to TRBD1. The CDR3 is 15 residues long. V shed 6 bases and J 2 bases; nucleotides not matched to a gene: 8. Looked up from germline, CDR1 is KGHSH and CDR2 is LQKENI. Here the CDR3 reads CASSRQGPLNTEAFF. CDR3 in DNA: TGTGCCAGCTCGAGACAGGGGCCCCTAAACACTGAAGCTTTCTTT.

CDR3 in DNA: TGTGCCAGCAGCTTAGAAACAGGGGCCGAAGCTTTCTTT. Translating gives CASSLETGAEAFF. This rearrangement joins TRBV11-2 to TRBJ1-1, with 7 bases matching TRBD1. V shed 0 bases, J shed 8 bases, and the junction held 3 bases outside the gene matches. In germline, CDR1 is SGHAT, CDR2 FQNNGV. This CDR3 has 13 residues. Combining the CDR3 with reference TRBV11-2 and TRBJ1-1 gives the whole variable domain EAGVAQSPRYKIIEKRQSVAFWCNPISGHATLYWYQQILGQGPKLLIQFQNNGVVDDSQLPKDRFSAERLKGVDSTLKIQPAKLEDSAVYLCASSLETGAEAFFGQGTRLTVV.

The rearrangement links TRBV25-1 to TRBJ1-6, with TRBD1 matching over 7 bases. The germline V gene has CDR1 MGHDK and CDR2 SYGVNS. Losses at the gene ends were 4 bases for V and 7 bases for J; bases not matched to a gene: 7. CDR3 length: 15 residues. CDR3: CASSALTGNNSPLHF. CDR3 DNA sequence: TGTGCCAGCAGTGCCCTGACAGGGAACAATTCACCCCTCCACTTT. Full variable domain (remainder filled in from reference TRBV25-1 and TRBJ1-6): EADIYQTPRYLVIGTGKKITLECSQTMGHDKMYWYQQDPGMELHLIHYSYGVNSTEKGDLSSESTVSRIRTEHFPLTLESARPSHTSQYLCASSALTGNNSPLHFGNGTRLTVT.

The chain employs TRBV24-1 and TRBJ2-6; TRBD2 matches at 14 bases. J gave up 2 bases and V 9 bases, and 5 bases lay outside the gene matches. The CDR3 covers 17 residues. In germline, CDR1 is KGHDR, CDR2 SFDVKD. The CDR3 here is CATAGTSGRAGANVLTF. The CDR3 nucleotides are TGTGCCACCGCTGGGACTAGCGGGAGAGCTGGGGCCAACGTCCTGACTTTC.

This clone has more than one count but fewer than ten. This chain joins TRBV19 and TRBJ1-1; D is unclear. Trimming pared 5 bases from V and 3 bases from J, leaving 10 bases between. CDR1 and CDR2 (germline): LNHDA, SQIVND (reference sequence). This CDR3 has 13 residues. The CDR3 nucleotides are TGTGCCAGTAGTTCGGGGATTTACACTGAAGCTTTCTTT. This translates into CASSSGIYTEAFF.

The chain joins TRBV6-5 to TRBJ2-1; D is unresolved. This CDR3 contains 13 residues. The germline V gene has CDR1 MNHEY and CDR2 SVGAGI. V lost 3 bases to trimming and J lost 11 bases, with 14 bases between them. CDR3 coding DNA: TGTGCCAGCAGTTATCGAACGCAAGCGAAGCAGTTCTTC. It specifies CASSYRTQAKQFF.

The V gene is TRBV7-3, the J gene TRBJ2-5; 11 positions match TRBD2. The CDR3 spans 15 residues. V lost 3 bases, J lost 4 bases, and 4 bases stayed unmatched. Germline CDR1 SGHTA, CDR2 FQGTGA. The CDR3: CASSFSGGALETQYF. The CDR3 DNA reads TGTGCCAGCAGCTTTAGCGGGGGGGCCCTAGAGACCCAGTACTTC.

The chain is built from TRBV28 and TRBJ1-1; D gene uncertain. With 6 bases removed from V and 8 bases from J, the gap between germline ends came to 10 bases. The CDR3 has 11 residues. Germline values: CDR1 MDHEN, CDR2 SYDVKM. The CDR3: CASSSQREAFF. The CDR3 DNA is TGTGCCAGCAGCTCTCAGCGCGAAGCTTTCTTT.